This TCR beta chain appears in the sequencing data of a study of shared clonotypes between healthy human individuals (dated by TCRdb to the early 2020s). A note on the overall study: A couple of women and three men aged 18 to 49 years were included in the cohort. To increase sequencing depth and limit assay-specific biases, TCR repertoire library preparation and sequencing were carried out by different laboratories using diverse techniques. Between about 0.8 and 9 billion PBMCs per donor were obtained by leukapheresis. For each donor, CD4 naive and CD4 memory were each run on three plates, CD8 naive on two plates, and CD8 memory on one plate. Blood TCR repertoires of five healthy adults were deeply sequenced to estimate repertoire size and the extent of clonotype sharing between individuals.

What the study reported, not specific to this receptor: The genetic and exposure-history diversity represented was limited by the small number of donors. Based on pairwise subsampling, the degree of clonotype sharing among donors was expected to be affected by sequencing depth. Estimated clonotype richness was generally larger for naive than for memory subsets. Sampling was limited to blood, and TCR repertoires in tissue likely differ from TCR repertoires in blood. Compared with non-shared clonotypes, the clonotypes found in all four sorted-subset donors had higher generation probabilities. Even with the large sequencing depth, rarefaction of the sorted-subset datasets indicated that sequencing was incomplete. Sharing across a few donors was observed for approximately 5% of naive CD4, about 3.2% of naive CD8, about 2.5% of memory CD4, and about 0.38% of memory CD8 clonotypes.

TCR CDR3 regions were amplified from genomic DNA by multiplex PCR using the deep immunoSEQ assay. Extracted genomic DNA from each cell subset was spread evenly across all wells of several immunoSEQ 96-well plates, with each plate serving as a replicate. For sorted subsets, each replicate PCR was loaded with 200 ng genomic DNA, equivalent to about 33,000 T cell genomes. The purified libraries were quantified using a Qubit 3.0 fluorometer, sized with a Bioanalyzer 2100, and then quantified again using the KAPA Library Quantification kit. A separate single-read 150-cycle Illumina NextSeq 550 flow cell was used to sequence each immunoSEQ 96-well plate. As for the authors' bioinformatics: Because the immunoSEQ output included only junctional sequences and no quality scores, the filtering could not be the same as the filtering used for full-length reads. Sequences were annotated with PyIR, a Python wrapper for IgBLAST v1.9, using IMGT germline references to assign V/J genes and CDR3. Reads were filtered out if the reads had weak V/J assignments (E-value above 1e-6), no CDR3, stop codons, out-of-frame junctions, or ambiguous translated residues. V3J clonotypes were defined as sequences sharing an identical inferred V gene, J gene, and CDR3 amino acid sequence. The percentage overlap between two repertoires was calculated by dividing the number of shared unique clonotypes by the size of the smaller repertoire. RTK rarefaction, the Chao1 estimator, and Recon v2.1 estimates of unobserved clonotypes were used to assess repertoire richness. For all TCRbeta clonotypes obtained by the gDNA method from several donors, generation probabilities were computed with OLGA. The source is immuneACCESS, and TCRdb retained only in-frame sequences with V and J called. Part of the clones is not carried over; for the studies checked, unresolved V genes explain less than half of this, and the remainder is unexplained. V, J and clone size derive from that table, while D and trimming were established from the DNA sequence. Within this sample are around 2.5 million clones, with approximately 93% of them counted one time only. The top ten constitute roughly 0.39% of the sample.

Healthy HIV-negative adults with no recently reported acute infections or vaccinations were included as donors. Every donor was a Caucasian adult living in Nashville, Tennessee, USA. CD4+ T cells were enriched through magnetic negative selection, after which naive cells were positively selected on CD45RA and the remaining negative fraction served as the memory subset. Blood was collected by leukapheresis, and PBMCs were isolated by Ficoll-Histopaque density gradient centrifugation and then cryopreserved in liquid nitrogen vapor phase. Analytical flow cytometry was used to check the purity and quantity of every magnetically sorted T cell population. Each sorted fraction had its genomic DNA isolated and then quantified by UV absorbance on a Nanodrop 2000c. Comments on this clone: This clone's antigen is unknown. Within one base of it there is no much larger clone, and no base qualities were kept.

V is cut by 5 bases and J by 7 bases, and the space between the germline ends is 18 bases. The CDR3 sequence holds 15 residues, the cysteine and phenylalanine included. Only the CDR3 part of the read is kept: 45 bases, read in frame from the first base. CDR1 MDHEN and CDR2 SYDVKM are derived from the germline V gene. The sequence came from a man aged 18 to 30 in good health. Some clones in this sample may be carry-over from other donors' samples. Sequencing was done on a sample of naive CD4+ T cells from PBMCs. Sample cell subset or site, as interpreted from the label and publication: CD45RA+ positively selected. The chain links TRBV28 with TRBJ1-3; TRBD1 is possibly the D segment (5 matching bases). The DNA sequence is TGTGCCAGCAGTCCCCGGGGACGGCTCCGGAACACCATATATTTT. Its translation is CASSPRGRLRNTIYF.